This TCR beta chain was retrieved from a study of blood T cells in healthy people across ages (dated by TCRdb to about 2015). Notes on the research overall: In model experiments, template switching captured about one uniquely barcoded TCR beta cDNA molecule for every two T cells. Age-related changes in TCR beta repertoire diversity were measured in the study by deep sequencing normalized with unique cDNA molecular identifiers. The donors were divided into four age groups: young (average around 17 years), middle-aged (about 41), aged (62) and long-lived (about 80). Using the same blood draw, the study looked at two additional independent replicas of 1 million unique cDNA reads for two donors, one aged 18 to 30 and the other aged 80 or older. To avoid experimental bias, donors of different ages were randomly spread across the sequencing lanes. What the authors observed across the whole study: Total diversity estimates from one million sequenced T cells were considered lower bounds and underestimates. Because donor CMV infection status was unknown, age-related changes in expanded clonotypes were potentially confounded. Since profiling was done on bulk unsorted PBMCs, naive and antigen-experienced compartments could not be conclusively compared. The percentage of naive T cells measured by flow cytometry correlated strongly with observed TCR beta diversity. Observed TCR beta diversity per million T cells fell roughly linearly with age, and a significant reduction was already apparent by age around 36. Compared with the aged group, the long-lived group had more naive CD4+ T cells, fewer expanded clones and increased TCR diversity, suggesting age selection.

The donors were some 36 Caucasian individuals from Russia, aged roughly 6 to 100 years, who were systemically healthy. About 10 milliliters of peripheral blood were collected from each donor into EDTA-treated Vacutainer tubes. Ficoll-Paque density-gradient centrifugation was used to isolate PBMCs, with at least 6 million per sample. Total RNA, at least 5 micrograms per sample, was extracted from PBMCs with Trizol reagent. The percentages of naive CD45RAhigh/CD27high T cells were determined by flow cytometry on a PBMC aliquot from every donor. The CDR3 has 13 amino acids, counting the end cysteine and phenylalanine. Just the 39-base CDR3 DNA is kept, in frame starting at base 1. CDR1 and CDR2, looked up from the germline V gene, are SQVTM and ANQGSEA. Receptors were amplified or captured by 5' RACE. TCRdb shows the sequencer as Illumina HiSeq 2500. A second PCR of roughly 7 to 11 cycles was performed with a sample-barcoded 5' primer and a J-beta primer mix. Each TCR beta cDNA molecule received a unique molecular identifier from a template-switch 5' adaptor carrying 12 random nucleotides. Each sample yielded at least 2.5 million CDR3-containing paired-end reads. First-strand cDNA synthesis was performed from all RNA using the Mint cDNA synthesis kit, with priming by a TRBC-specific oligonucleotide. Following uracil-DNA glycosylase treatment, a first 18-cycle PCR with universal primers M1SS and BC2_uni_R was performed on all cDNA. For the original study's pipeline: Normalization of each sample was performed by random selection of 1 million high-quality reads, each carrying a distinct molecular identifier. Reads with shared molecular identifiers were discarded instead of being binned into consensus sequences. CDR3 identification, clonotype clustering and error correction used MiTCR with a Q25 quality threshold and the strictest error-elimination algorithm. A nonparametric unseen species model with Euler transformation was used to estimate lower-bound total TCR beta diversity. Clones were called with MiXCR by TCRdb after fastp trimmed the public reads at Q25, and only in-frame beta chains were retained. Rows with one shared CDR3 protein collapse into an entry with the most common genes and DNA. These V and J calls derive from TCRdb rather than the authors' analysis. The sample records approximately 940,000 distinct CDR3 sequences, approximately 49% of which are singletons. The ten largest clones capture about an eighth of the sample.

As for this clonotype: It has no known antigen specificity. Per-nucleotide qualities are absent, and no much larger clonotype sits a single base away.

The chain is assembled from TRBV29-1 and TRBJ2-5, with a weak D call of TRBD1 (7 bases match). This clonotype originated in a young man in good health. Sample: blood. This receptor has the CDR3 CGGAGGQQETQYF. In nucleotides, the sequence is TGCGGCGGAGCCGGGGGACAGCAAGAGACCCAGTACTTC.